These 22 T cell receptor beta chains were all obtained from the same sample, sequenced in a study of CD8+ T cells in alopecia areata. Extracted RNA was reverse transcribed into cDNA, the sequencing template. Using immunoSEQ multiplex PCR, the repertoire was profiled, and TCRdb retains in-frame clones only, with some absent. Found here are about 97,000 clones, about two fifths of them singletons; the top ten hold about 1.2%. Sequencing was done on a sample of CD4+ T cells sorted from blood. The receptors originated from a human donor with alopecia areata.

This rearrangement joins TRBV4-1 to TRBJ2-3, with TRBD2 identical over 16 bases. Germline V lookup: CDR1 MGHRA, CDR2 YSYEKL. The CDR3 length is 21 residues. The junction had 13 bases not matched to a gene; V was cut back by 2 bases and J by 2 bases. CDR3 nucleotide sequence: TGCGCCAGCAGCCAAAACGCCAAGGGACTAGCGGGAGGGAGAAACACAGATACGCAGTATTTT. Protein: CASSQNAKGLAGGRNTDTQYF.

This rearrangement joins TRBV5-6 to TRBJ2-6, with D possibly matching TRBD1 (5 bases). The V gene's germline CDR1 is SGHDT and CDR2 YYEEEE. The CDR3 loop spans 15 amino acids. V gave up 2 bases and J gave up 1 base, with 7 bases separating them. The CDR3, as DNA: TGTGCCAGCAGCTTTGACAGATCTGGGGCCAACGTCCTGACTTTC. Residues: CASSFDRSGANVLTF.

The chain recombines TRBV29-1 with TRBJ2-5; D is ambiguous. The germline CDR1 and CDR2 sequences are SQVTM and ANQGSEA. Trimming cost V 3 bases and J 5 bases, with 10 bases left between them. The CDR3 is made up of 12 amino acids. The CDR3, as DNA: TGCAGCGTTGAGGCTGCCGTCGAGACCCAGTACTTC. Amino acid sequence: CSVEAAVETQYF.

The chain uses TRBV30 and TRBJ2-1; no definite D call. Germline lookup yields CDR1 GTSNPN and CDR2 SVGIG (reference sequence). This CDR3 contains 14 residues. V lost 2 bases and J 3 bases, leaving 11 bases between the germline ends. Here the CDR3 reads CAWSMGSVYNEQFF. CDR3 in DNA: TGTGCCTGGAGTATGGGTTCCGTCTACAATGAGCAGTTCTTC.

This clone was observed a few times. V is TRBV19 and J is TRBJ2-1, with 10 bases identical to TRBD2. Germline loops: CDR1 LNHDA, CDR2 SQIVND (reference sequence). The V segment lost 10 bases and the J segment 4 bases; nucleotides outside the gene matches: 10. This CDR3 spans 15 amino acids. In DNA form, the CDR3 reads TGTGCCACAAACCCTAGCGGGAGTTATTACAATGAGCAGTTCTTC. Its protein is CATNPSGSYYNEQFF.

The V and J genes are TRBV15 and TRBJ1-4, with D maybe TRBD1 (6 bases). Trimming shortened V by 0 bases and J by 7 bases, and 12 bases separated the two germline ends. The length of the CDR3 is 15 residues. From germline, CDR1 is LNHNV and CDR2 YYDKDF (reference sequence). CDR3 bases: TGTGCCACCAGCAGAGATGGGGGGCCTAGTGAAAAACTGTTTTTT. It codes for CATSRDGGPSEKLFF.

This clone appeared a few times. The chain carries TRBV7-2 and TRBJ1-5; a possible D gene is TRBD1 (5 bases). V lost 5 bases and J 7 bases, leaving 15 bases between the germline ends. The CDR3 runs to 14 residues. The germline V gene encodes CDR1 SGHTA and CDR2 FQGNSA. The CDR3 reads CASSIGAFGQPQHF. CDR3 coding DNA: TGTGCCAGCAGCATAGGGGCCTTCGGGCAGCCCCAGCATTTT.

This clone was picked up many times. V gene TRBV19 combines with J gene TRBJ1-1; D is undetermined. CDR1 is LNHDA, CDR2 SQIVND, per germline (reference sequence). CDR3 length: 12 residues. The V end lost 8 bases, the J end lost 1 base, and 8 bases lay between the germline ends. The CDR3 nucleotides are TGTGCCAGTGGCAGGAGGAACACTGAAGCTTTCTTT. Its translation: CASGRRNTEAFF.

This chain connects TRBV29-1 to TRBJ2-6; TRBD1 matches 10 bases. The CDR3 has 18 amino acids. The germline CDR1 and CDR2 sequences are SQVTM and ANQGSEA. V lost 3 bases and J lost 4; bases outside the gene matches: 12. Written as DNA, the CDR3 is TGCAGCGTTGATAGTGAGACAGGGGGCTTTAAGGGGGCCAACGTCCTGACTTTC. The encoded protein is CSVDSETGGFKGANVLTF.

The V and J genes are TRBV6-5 and TRBJ2-3; TRBD1 might be the D (6 bases). V was shortened by 3 bases and J by 3 bases, with 13 bases between the two germline ends. The CDR3 sequence is 15 residues long. Germline values: CDR1 MNHEY, CDR2 SVGAGI. In DNA, the CDR3 is TGTGCCAGCAGTTATTCCACAGGGATGACAGATACGCAGTATTTT. Translation: CASSYSTGMTDTQYF.

The rearrangement uses TRBV30 and TRBJ1-5; weak D call: TRBD1 (6 bases). The CDR3 has 15 residues. Germline V gene data show CDR1 as GTSNPN and CDR2 as SVGIG (reference sequence). Trimming cost V 0 bases and J 3 bases, with 12 bases left between them. The CDR3 loop reads CAWSVLQGSNQPQHF. The DNA for the CDR3 is TGTGCCTGGAGTGTGTTACAGGGCTCCAATCAGCCCCAGCATTTT. Complete variable domain (other parts from reference TRBV30 and TRBJ1-5): SQTIHQWPATLVQPVGSPLSLECTVEGTSNPNLYWYRQAAGRGLQLLFYSVGIGQISSEVPQNLSASRPQDRQFILSSKKLLLSDSGFYLCAWSVLQGSNQPQHFGDGTRLSIL.

The CDR3 nucleotides read TGTGCCAGCTACCTTGGGACTAGCGGGGGGGAGCTGTTTTTT. Residues: CASYLGTSGGELFF. V usage is TRBV28 and J usage is TRBJ2-2, with 12 bases matching TRBD2. Trimming removed 8 bases from V and 8 bases from J; junction bases left unmatched: 6. Germline V gene data show CDR1 as MDHEN and CDR2 as SYDVKM. CDR3 length: 14 residues.

This clone came up a few times. The chain couples TRBV7-2 to TRBJ1-2; unclear D gene. CDR3 length: 14 residues. With 5 bases removed from V and 7 bases from J, the gap between germline ends came to 17 bases. CDR1 SGHTA and CDR2 FQGNSA come from the germline V gene. CDR3: CASSPVQDGLGYTF. The CDR3 bases are TGTGCCAGCAGCCCCGTGCAGGACGGACTTGGCTACACCTTC.

The chain recombines TRBV7-9 with TRBJ1-4; weak D call: TRBD1 (5 bases). The ends were cut back, 5 bases at V and 5 bases at J, with 15 bases in the middle. The germline V gene has CDR1 SEHNR and CDR2 FQNEAQ (reference sequence). CDR3 length: 15 residues. For the CDR3, the DNA is TGTGCCAGCAGCGTAGACAGTGCTCGGAATGAAAAACTGTTTTTT. Its translation: CASSVDSARNEKLFF.

The chain has TRBV5-1 and TRBJ2-3, with 9 bases aligning to TRBD2. There are 16 residues in the CDR3. J was trimmed by 6 bases and V by 0 bases; bases with no gene match: 8. Germline V gene lookup returns CDR1 SGHRS and CDR2 YFSETQ. CDR3 nucleotides: TGCGCCAGCAGCTTGGCCGCCGCGACTAGCGGCGATACGCAGTATTTT. This encodes CASSLAAATSGDTQYF.

In this sample, this clone turned up a few times. This chain connects TRBV30 to TRBJ1-1, with D perhaps TRBD1 (5 bases). Trimming cost V 4 bases and J 3 bases, with 12 bases left between them. Germline-derived CDR1 and CDR2 are GTSNPN and SVGIG (reference sequence). CDR3 length: 13 residues. Here the CDR3 reads CAWTGWLHTEAFF. In DNA, the CDR3 is TGTGCCTGGACAGGGTGGCTTCACACTGAAGCTTTCTTT. The whole variable domain, remainder taken from reference TRBV30 and TRBJ1-1, is SQTIHQWPATLVQPVGSPLSLECTVEGTSNPNLYWYRQAAGRGLQLLFYSVGIGQISSEVPQNLSASRPQDRQFILSSKKLLLSDSGFYLCAWTGWLHTEAFFGQGTRLTVV.

In its sample, this clone was seen once. The chain uses TRBV7-8 and TRBJ1-2; tentative D call: TRBD1 (5 bases). Between the trimmed V and J ends, which lost 5 bases and 4 bases, there was a span of 14 bases. This CDR3 spans 14 amino acids. Germline CDR1 SGHVS, CDR2 FQNEAQ. The CDR3 DNA reads as TGTGCCAGCAGCCTAGAGAGGGGAGTCTATGGCTACACCTTC. Translation gives CASSLERGVYGYTF. The whole variable domain, remainder taken from reference TRBV7-8 and TRBJ1-2, is GAGVSQSPRYKVAKRGQDVALRCDPISGHVSLFWYQQALGQGPEFLTYFQNEAQLDKSGLPSDRFFAERPEGSVSTLKIQRTQQEDSAVYLCASSLERGVYGYTFGSGTRLTVV.

This clone was detected a few times. This chain uses TRBV29-1 with TRBJ2-1; maybe TRBD1 (5 bases). The V gene lost 6 bases and the J gene lost 13 bases, with 13 bases spanning the gap. The V gene's germline CDR1 is SQVTM and CDR2 ANQGSEA. The CDR3 runs to 10 residues. The CDR3 sequence is CSVTQVLQFF. The CDR3, as DNA: TGCAGCGTCACACAGGTCCTTCAGTTCTTC.

This clone showed up just a few times. The V gene is TRBV5-1, the J gene TRBJ2-7, with D unresolved. This CDR3 has 13 amino acids. Germline CDR1 is SGHRS and CDR2 is YFSETQ. V was clipped by 3 bases and J by 2 bases, with 9 bases between them. DNA of the CDR3: TGCGCCAGCAGCTCGACATTCGCCTACGAGCAGTACTTC. Translation gives CASSSTFAYEQYF.

The V and J genes are TRBV4-3 and TRBJ2-3; tentatively, D is TRBD1 (5 bases). V was shortened by 4 bases and J by 5 bases, with 13 bases between the two germline ends. The CDR3 loop spans 14 amino acids. Germline V gene lookup returns CDR1 LGHNA and CDR2 YSLEER. This CDR3 is CASSLGRVEDTQYF. For the CDR3, the DNA is TGCGCCAGCAGCCTTGGCAGGGTTGAAGATACGCAGTATTTT.

The chain uses TRBV7-2 and TRBJ2-7; maybe TRBD1 (5 bases). The germline gives CDR1 SGHTA, CDR2 FQGNSA. This CDR3 has 13 amino acids. V was cut by 5 bases and J by 2 bases, with 10 bases left in between. In DNA form, the CDR3 reads TGTGCCAGCAGCCTCCGGACAACCTACGAGCAGTACTTC. Amino acid sequence: CASSLRTTYEQYF.

This clone was seen a few times. The chain is built from TRBV29-1 and TRBJ1-1; 9 bases line up with TRBD1. The germline gives CDR1 SQVTM, CDR2 ANQGSEA. The CDR3 runs to 14 residues. The V and J ends lost 5 bases and 5 bases, in that order; junction bases with no gene match: 9. The DNA of the CDR3 is TGCAGCGTTAACACAGGGGGCTCGGGGACTGAAGCTTTCTTT. The encoded protein is CSVNTGGSGTEAFF.